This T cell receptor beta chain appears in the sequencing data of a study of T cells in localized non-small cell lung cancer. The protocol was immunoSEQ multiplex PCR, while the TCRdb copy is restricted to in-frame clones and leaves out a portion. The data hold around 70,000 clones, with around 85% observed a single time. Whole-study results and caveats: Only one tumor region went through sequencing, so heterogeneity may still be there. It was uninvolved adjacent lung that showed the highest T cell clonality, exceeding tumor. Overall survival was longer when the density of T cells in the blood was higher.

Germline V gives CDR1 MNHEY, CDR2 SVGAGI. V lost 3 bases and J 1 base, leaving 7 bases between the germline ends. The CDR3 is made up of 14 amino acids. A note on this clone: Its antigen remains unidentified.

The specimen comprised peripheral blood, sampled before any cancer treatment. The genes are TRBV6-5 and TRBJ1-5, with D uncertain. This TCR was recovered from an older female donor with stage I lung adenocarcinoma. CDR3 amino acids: CASSYKRSNQPQHF. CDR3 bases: TGTGCCAGCAGTTATAAAAGAAGCAATCAGCCCCAGCATTTT.